These 25 T cell receptor beta chains were all obtained from the same sample, sequenced in a study of regulatory and conventional T cells in RAG deficiency. Here immunoSEQ multiplex PCR was the method, and the copy in TCRdb shows in-frame clones only, minus some. The sample carries roughly 30,000 clones, 90% to 96% recorded once. The sorted conventional CD4+ T cells were CD25-low and CD127-high, with genomic DNA sequenced. This sample was shared with a second study, whose subject was regulatory T cells. From that study: Primers: 52 TRBV forward and 13 TRBJ reverse.

The source material was CD25- CD4+ T cells sorted from blood. These receptors all stem from a human donor in good health.

The V call is TRBV4-2, the J call TRBJ2-7, with a weak D call TRBD1 (6 bases). V shed 4 bases and J shed 2 bases, with 18 bases lying between them. Germline V lookup: CDR1 LGHNA, CDR2 YNFKEQ. The CDR3 runs 16 residues. This CDR3 is CASSRLGAGFTYEQYF. The CDR3 DNA follows: TGTGCCAGCAGCCGATTGGGGGCAGGTTTCACCTACGAGCAGTACTTC.

This chain links TRBV11-2 with TRBJ1-6; 8 nucleotides agree with TRBD1. Germline V gene data show CDR1 as SGHAT and CDR2 as FQNNGV. V was pared by 4 bases and J by 10 bases, with 6 bases of the junction left unmatched. This CDR3 comprises 14 residues. DNA of the CDR3: TGTGCCAGCAGCTCGGACAGGGTAGGGTCACCCCTCCACTTT. Translation gives CASSSDRVGSPLHF.

This chain connects TRBV5-4 to TRBJ2-5; D is unresolved. The germline V gene has CDR1 SGHNT and CDR2 YYREEE (reference sequence). This CDR3 has 14 residues. Trimming shortened V by 3 bases and J by 1 base, and 10 bases separated the two germline ends. The CDR3 nucleotides are TGTGCCAGCAGCTCCCCCCTATTCCAAGAGACCCAGTACTTC. Amino acids: CASSSPLFQETQYF.

This rearrangement joins TRBV20-1 to TRBJ2-7; D remains unclear. Germline V CDR1 and CDR2: DFQATT, SNEGSKA (reference sequence). The V and J ends lost 3 bases and 5 bases respectively, with 8 bases between them. CDR3 length: 11 amino acids. The DNA of the CDR3 is TGCAGTGCTAGTAGTCCCCACGAGCAGTACTTC. It codes for CSASSPHEQYF.

This chain uses TRBV19 with TRBJ1-1; the D is unclear. This CDR3 region has 13 residues. Germline-derived CDR1 and CDR2 are LNHDA and SQIVND (reference sequence). V gave up 0 bases and J gave up 3 bases, with 5 bases separating them. CDR3 loop: CASSIDRDTEAFF. DNA of the CDR3: TGTGCCAGTAGTATAGACCGGGACACTGAAGCTTTCTTT.

CDR3 sequence: CASSVGLGGNEQYF. The CDR3 DNA sequence: TGTGCCAGCAGCGTAGGGTTGGGGGGTAACGAGCAGTACTTC. The V and J genes are TRBV9 and TRBJ2-7; D is perhaps TRBD2 (6 bases). Trimming stripped 0 bases from V and 5 bases from J, with 12 bases between. CDR3 length: 14 amino acids. Germline V gives CDR1 SGDLS, CDR2 YYNGEE.

This chain joins TRBV19 and TRBJ1-5, with 9 bases fitting TRBD1. The germline V gene encodes CDR1 LNHDA and CDR2 SQIVND (reference sequence). The CDR3 runs 18 residues. V lost 4 bases and J lost 0; bases outside the gene matches: 10. This CDR3 reads CASSTQGQGLNSNQPQHF. As DNA, the CDR3 is TGTGCCAGTAGTACACAGGGACAGGGTCTTAATAGCAATCAGCCCCAGCATTTT.

In its sample, this clone was seen a few times. The J gene is TRBJ1-3, the V gene TRBV18; 12 bases are shared with TRBD1. The CDR3 is made up of 16 amino acids. V shed 4 bases, J shed 1 base, and the junction held 2 bases outside the gene matches. The germline V gene encodes CDR1 KGHSH and CDR2 LQKENI. This CDR3 is CASSRDRGQSGNTIYF. The DNA for the CDR3 is TGTGCCAGCTCACGGGACAGGGGGCAATCTGGAAACACCATATATTTT. Together with reference TRBV18 and TRBJ1-3, the CDR3 gives the full variable domain: NAGVMQNPRHLVRRRGQEARLRCSPMKGHSHVYWYRQLPEEGLKFMVYLQKENIIDESGMPKERFSAEFPKEGPSILRIQQVVRGDSAAYFCASSRDRGQSGNTIYFGEGSWLTVV.

The chain is built from TRBV27 and TRBJ1-1; TRBD1 agrees at 7 bases. The CDR3 consists of 16 residues. V was clipped by 6 bases and J by 1 base; unmatched bases: 11. In germline, CDR1 is MNHEY, CDR2 SMNVEV (reference sequence). The CDR3 coding sequence is TGTGCCAGCAGGACAAGGGACAGCTTAAGGAACACTGAAGCTTTCTTT. Amino acid sequence: CASRTRDSLRNTEAFF.

The chain couples TRBV7-2 to TRBJ2-2, with a possible D match to TRBD1 (5 bases). The V end lost 9 bases, the J end lost 7 bases, and 9 bases lay between the germline ends. CDR1 is SGHTA, CDR2 FQGNSA, per germline. This CDR3 region has 11 residues. The CDR3, as DNA: TGTGCCAGTCAACAGGTCGGGGAGCTGTTTTTT. Residues: CASQQVGELFF.

On this clone itself: A read error may account for a junction end that differs from germline. The chain is built from TRBV4-1 and TRBJ1-6; D is undetermined. The germline gives CDR1 MGHRA, CDR2 YSYEKL. CDR3 length equals 17 residues. Here the CDR3 reads CASSQDGDSSYNSPLHF. The CDR3, as DNA: TGCGCCAGCAGCCAAGATGGTGATTCATCCTATAATTCCCCCCTCCACTTT.

Here the CDR3 DNA reads TGTGCCAGCAGCGTAACTAGCGGGAGCAATGAGCAGTTCTTC. Residues: CASSVTSGSNEQFF. The chain couples TRBV9 to TRBJ2-1, with TRBD2 identical over 11 bases. Germline V gives CDR1 SGDLS, CDR2 YYNGEE. This CDR3 region has 14 residues. Trimming at V came to 1 base and at J to 6 bases, leaving 0 bases not matched to a gene.

The chain employs TRBV7-2 and TRBJ1-5; TRBD1 aligns across 7 bases. Per germline, CDR1 SGHTA and CDR2 FQGNSA. The trim removed 2 bases at V and 1 base at J, leaving 5 bases unmatched. This CDR3 contains 16 residues. The CDR3 DNA follows: TGTGCCAGCAGCTTATCAGGGGGTGGAAGCAATCAGCCCCAGCATTTT. Protein sequence: CASSLSGGGSNQPQHF.

The chain carries TRBV5-4 and TRBJ2-5, with 7 positions matching TRBD1. This CDR3 contains 13 residues. With V trimmed by 3 bases and J by 1 base, 0 bases remained unmatched. Germline V gene lookup returns CDR1 SGHNT and CDR2 YYREEE (reference sequence). The CDR3 sequence is CASSWTGQETQYF. Written as DNA, the CDR3 is TGTGCCAGCAGCTGGACAGGCCAAGAGACCCAGTACTTC. The full variable domain, rest sourced from reference TRBV5-4 and TRBJ2-5, is ETGVTQSPTHLIKTRGQQVTLRCSSQSGHNTVSWYQQALGQGPQFIFQYYREEENGRGNFPPRFSGLQFPNYSSELNVNALELDDSALYLCASSWTGQETQYFGPGTRLLVL.

This chain links TRBV18 with TRBJ1-3; D is undetermined. The CDR3 has 17 amino acids. The ends were cut back, 0 bases at V and 0 bases at J, with 12 bases in the middle. Germline V gene lookup returns CDR1 KGHSH and CDR2 LQKENI. CDR3 coding DNA: TGTGCCAGCTCACCACCTCGAGGGCCTTTCTCTGGAAACACCATATATTTT. It translates to CASSPPRGPFSGNTIYF.

V is TRBV6-6 and J is TRBJ2-1, with a possible D match to TRBD1 (6 bases). The CDR3 sequence is 14 residues long. V was trimmed by 5 bases and J by 9 bases, leaving 17 bases between them. Germline CDR1 is MNHNY and CDR2 is SVGAGI (reference sequence). CDR3 nucleotide sequence: TGTGCCAGCAGTACACGGGACACTTATAGTGAGCAGTTCTTC. Translated, it gives CASSTRDTYSEQFF.

J is TRBJ1-5 and V is TRBV6-1; D uncertain. Germline CDR1 reads MNHNS; CDR2 reads SASEGT. The CDR3 sequence is 14 residues long. V was pared by 2 bases and J by 2 bases, with 7 bases between. The CDR3 is CASSERRGNQPQHF. The CDR3 DNA reads TGTGCCAGCAGTGAAAGGAGGGGCAATCAGCCCCAGCATTTT.

CDR3 DNA sequence: TGTGCCAGTATGCCCCCCCCAGGGTTCAATCAGCCCCAGCATTTT. Amino acid sequence: CASMPPPGFNQPQHF. V is TRBV19 and J is TRBJ1-5, with TRBD1 as a possible D gene (5 bases). The CDR3 length is 15 residues. The germline V gene has CDR1 LNHDA and CDR2 SQIVND (reference sequence). Trimming shortened V by 7 bases and J by 3 bases, and 16 bases separated the two germline ends.

This clone has only a few counts. V is TRBV5-1 and J is TRBJ1-1; no definite D call. Germline values: CDR1 SGHRS, CDR2 YFSETQ. The CDR3 covers 14 residues. Trimming left V 0 bases short and J 1 base short, with 7 bases between. CDR3 nucleotides: TGCGCCAGCAGCTTGGTGGCGGGGAACACTGAAGCTTTCTTT. Residues: CASSLVAGNTEAFF.

This clone showed up just once. The chain has TRBV9 and TRBJ1-1; 9 positions match TRBD1. With 2 bases clipped from V and 3 bases from J, the junction kept 5 bases outside the gene matches. The V gene's germline CDR1 is SGDLS and CDR2 YYNGEE. This CDR3 has 15 amino acids. The CDR3 loop is CASSVEQGAYTEAFF. CDR3 bases: TGTGCCAGCAGCGTGGAACAGGGGGCGTACACTGAAGCTTTCTTT.

This chain connects TRBV6-1 to TRBJ2-3; TRBD2 is a possible D gene (6 bases). Trimming cost V 6 bases and J 0 bases, with 7 bases left between them. The germline gives CDR1 MNHNS, CDR2 SASEGT. The CDR3 has 13 residues. DNA of the CDR3: TGTGCCAGCAGAACTAGCAGCACAGATACGCAGTATTTT. Its protein is CASRTSSTDTQYF.

This clone was counted a single time. This sequence joins TRBV6-1 and TRBJ1-6, with TRBD1 as a possible D gene (6 bases). CDR1 and CDR2 (germline): MNHNS, SASEGT. Trimming removed 8 bases at V and 1 base at J, with 9 bases between. This CDR3 contains 14 residues. CDR3 nucleotide sequence: TGTGCCAGCCGAGGGGGTTCCTATAATTCACCCCTCCACTTT. Its translation is CASRGGSYNSPLHF.

The DNA of the CDR3 is TGTGCCAGCAGCTTATATTCTACAACAGGGAAAGAGACCCAGTACTTC. It codes for CASSLYSTTGKETQYF. The V call is TRBV11-3, the J call TRBJ2-5, with D tentatively TRBD1 (6 bases). The CDR3 has 16 residues. Germline V gene sequence: CDR1 SGHNT, CDR2 YENEEA. Trimming stripped 2 bases from V and 3 bases from J, with 16 bases between.

CDR3 in amino acids: CAWSKGGNQPQHF. The CDR3 DNA sequence: TGTGCCTGGAGCAAGGGGGGCAATCAGCCCCAGCATTTT. J is TRBJ1-5 and V is TRBV30; D is perhaps TRBD1 (6 bases). This CDR3 spans 13 amino acids. V lost 3 bases and J 2 bases, leaving 8 bases between the germline ends. Germline-derived CDR1 and CDR2 are GTSNPN and SVGIG (reference sequence).

V and J are TRBV18 and TRBJ1-6; D remains ambiguous. Trimming removed 3 bases at V and 7 bases at J, with 13 bases between. Per germline, CDR1 KGHSH and CDR2 LQKENI. This CDR3 spans 15 amino acids. The CDR3: CASSPWALTNSPLHF. The CDR3 bases are TGTGCCAGCTCACCCTGGGCTCTCACGAATTCACCCCTCCACTTT. Full variable domain (rest looked up from reference TRBV18 and TRBJ1-6): NAGVMQNPRHLVRRRGQEARLRCSPMKGHSHVYWYRQLPEEGLKFMVYLQKENIIDESGMPKERFSAEFPKEGPSILRIQQVVRGDSAAYFCASSPWALTNSPLHFGNGTRLTVT.